Following are 30 T cell receptor beta chains from one sample sequenced in a study of blood T cell repertoires in COVID-19. Produced via immunoSEQ multiplex PCR; TCRdb's table is partial and in-frame only. Of hundreds of thousands of clones listed, roughly 82% were seen once; the top ten hold around 5%. Material: peripheral blood. The receptors were gathered from a woman between 70 and 85 years old with acute or convalescent COVID-19.

The chain links TRBV3-1 (or the pseudogene TRBV3-2) to TRBJ2-3, with 10 positions matching TRBD2. This CDR3 has 19 residues. CDR1 is LGHDT and CDR2 is YNNKEL in the germline V gene (reference sequence). Trimming at V came to 0 bases and at J to 0 bases, leaving 9 bases not matched to a gene. CDR3 nucleotides: TGTGCCAGCAGCCAAGATTACCCCGGACTAGCGGCTAGCACAGATACGCAGTATTTT. Translation gives CASSQDYPGLAASTDTQYF.

V is TRBV28 and J is TRBJ1-2, with TRBD1 matching over 7 bases. V was pared by 6 bases and J by 7 bases, with 8 bases of the junction left unmatched. CDR1 is MDHEN, CDR2 SYDVKM, per germline. The CDR3 is 13 amino acids. Here the CDR3 reads CASSRQGRSGYTF. The CDR3 nucleotides are TGTGCCAGCAGCCGACAGGGACGGAGTGGCTACACCTTC.

This rearrangement joins TRBV6-5 to TRBJ1-6, with a weak D call TRBD1 (6 bases). The CDR3 covers 15 residues. From germline, CDR1 is MNHEY and CDR2 SVGAGI. V shed 2 bases and J shed 6 bases, with 11 bases lying between them. The CDR3 region is CASSYKTGINSPLHF. CDR3 coding DNA: TGTGCCAGCAGTTACAAAACAGGGATTAATTCACCCCTCCACTTT.

CDR3 sequence reads: CASSPAGLAGGTGELFF. Written as DNA, the CDR3 is TGTGCCAGCTCACCTGCGGGACTAGCGGGGGGCACCGGGGAGCTGTTTTTT. The chain combines TRBV18 with TRBJ2-2, with 15 bases aligning to TRBD2. The CDR3 length is 17 residues. V gave up 3 bases and J gave up 4 bases; unmatched junction bases: 3. CDR1 is KGHSH and CDR2 is LQKENI in the germline V gene.

This clone has just one count. The CDR3 DNA reads as TGTGCCAGCTCAGGACAGGGGACGCTCGATGAGCAGTTCTTC. Its protein is CASSGQGTLDEQFF. V is TRBV18 and J is TRBJ2-1, with 9 nucleotides matching TRBD1. Germline trimming cut 5 bases from V and 8 bases from J; bases unmatched to any gene: 7. CDR1 and CDR2 from the germline V gene are KGHSH and LQKENI. The CDR3 is 14 residues long.

The rearrangement uses TRBV28 and TRBJ2-7, with 9 bases matching TRBD1. Germline V lookup: CDR1 MDHEN, CDR2 SYDVKM. With V trimmed by 5 bases and J by 3 bases, 5 bases remained unmatched. This CDR3 is 14 amino acids long. The CDR3 sequence: CASSLYRGRYEQYF. In DNA, the CDR3 is TGTGCCAGCAGTCTCTACAGGGGGCGCTACGAGCAGTACTTC.

The V and J genes are TRBV20-1 and TRBJ2-7, with D unclear. V lost 0 bases and J lost 3, with 3 bases in between. The CDR3 runs 11 residues. Germline assignment: CDR1 DFQATT and CDR2 SNEGSKA (reference sequence). The CDR3 DNA is TGCAGTGCTAGAGATCACTACGAGCAGTACTTC. It specifies CSARDHYEQYF.

V gene TRBV11-2 combines with J gene TRBJ1-6, with TRBD1 as a possible D gene (5 bases). The V end was cut by 4 bases, the J end by 7 bases, with 17 bases between. Germline CDR1 is SGHAT and CDR2 is FQNNGV. This CDR3 is 16 amino acids long. Here the CDR3 reads CASSSSWATGNSPLHF. DNA for the CDR3: TGTGCCAGCAGCTCATCGTGGGCCACAGGAAATTCACCCCTCCACTTT.

CDR3 amino acids: CSVEGLGSYNEQFF. Here the CDR3 DNA reads TGCAGCGTTGAGGGCCTGGGTTCCTACAATGAGCAGTTCTTC. V gene TRBV29-1 combines with J gene TRBJ2-1, with no clear D. CDR3 length equals 14 residues. Trimming left V 3 bases short and J 1 base short, with 10 bases between. Germline CDR1 SQVTM, CDR2 ANQGSEA.

Only one count was recorded for this clone. The V call is TRBV19, the J call TRBJ2-5, with a weak D call TRBD1 (6 bases). Trimming took off 1 base at V and 4 bases at J, with 7 bases between the two ends. This CDR3 spans 13 amino acids. Germline CDR1 and CDR2: LNHDA and SQIVND (reference sequence). CDR3 loop: CASSIARGETQYF. CDR3 sequence (DNA): TGTGCCAGTAGTATAGCCAGGGGAGAGACCCAGTACTTC.

The chain joins TRBV27 to TRBJ1-6; D possibly corresponds to TRBD1 (5 bases). CDR3 length: 15 residues. Trimming removed 2 bases at V and 2 bases at J, with 7 bases between. Per the germline V gene, CDR1 is MNHEY and CDR2 is SMNVEV (reference sequence). The DNA for the CDR3 is TGTGCCAGCAGTTTAAAGGGGACCTATAATTCACCCCTCCACTTT. Residues: CASSLKGTYNSPLHF.

The chain is built from TRBV6-2 or TRBV6-3 and TRBJ1-5; D call uncertain. This CDR3 region has 15 residues. CDR1 is MNHEY and CDR2 is SVGEGT in the germline V gene. With 2 bases removed from V and 5 bases from J, the gap between germline ends came to 13 bases. CDR3 loop: CASSYQRSAHQPQHF. The CDR3 DNA reads TGTGCCAGCAGTTACCAAAGGTCAGCGCATCAGCCCCAGCATTTT.

The chain uses TRBV7-9 and TRBJ2-2, with D unresolved. From germline, CDR1 is SEHNR and CDR2 FQNEAQ (reference sequence). The CDR3 consists of 13 residues. Trimming shortened V by 2 bases and J by 2 bases, and 3 bases separated the two germline ends. The CDR3 loop reads CASSLYNTGELFF. For the CDR3, the DNA is TGTGCCAGCAGCTTATATAACACCGGGGAGCTGTTTTTT.

The V call is TRBV2, the J call TRBJ1-1; a possible D gene is TRBD1 (6 bases). Germline loops: CDR1 SNHLY, CDR2 FYNNEI. The length of the CDR3 is 14 residues. The germline V and J ends were trimmed by 6 bases and 1 base, with 12 bases remaining between them. The CDR3 DNA sequence: TGTGCCAGCAGGGGGGCCAGCGAGAACACTGAAGCTTTCTTT. Encoded protein: CASRGASENTEAFF.

The rearrangement links TRBV19 to TRBJ1-5, with TRBD1 matching 8 bases. Germline-derived CDR1 and CDR2 are LNHDA and SQIVND (reference sequence). The CDR3 spans 17 residues. V lost 7 bases, J lost 9 bases, and 20 bases stayed unmatched. The CDR3 DNA follows: TGTGCCAGTACCTTGGGCCTGACAGGGGAGTTTCGGTGGCCCCAGCATTTT. Residues: CASTLGLTGEFRWPQHF.

The rearrangement uses TRBV12-3 or TRBV12-4 and TRBJ1-2, with D possibly being TRBD1 (5 bases). The CDR3 length is 13 residues. V lost 5 bases and J 4 bases, leaving 11 bases between the germline ends. DNA for the CDR3: TGTGCCAGCAGTGGGGCCCTACCCTATGGCTACACCTTC. Amino acid sequence: CASSGALPYGYTF.

The rearrangement joins TRBV24-1 to TRBJ1-2, with D maybe TRBD1 (6 bases). Trimming stripped 4 bases from V and 3 bases from J, with 14 bases between. The CDR3 extends over 15 amino acids. Germline CDR1 is KGHDR and CDR2 is SFDVKD. Here the CDR3 reads CATSDPGVGHYGYTF. Written as DNA, the CDR3 is TGTGCCACCAGTGACCCAGGGGTCGGACACTATGGCTACACCTTC.

V is TRBV30 and J is TRBJ1-6, with D maybe TRBD1 (5 bases). The CDR3 covers 15 residues. V was cut by 4 bases and J by 0 bases, with 10 bases left in between. Looked up from germline, CDR1 is GTSNPN and CDR2 is SVGIG (reference sequence). The CDR3 nucleotides read TGTGCCTGGAAAAGTGACAGCTCCTATAATTCACCCCTCCACTTT. Its translation: CAWKSDSSYNSPLHF.

The rearrangement links TRBV20-1 to TRBJ2-7; D is ambiguous. This CDR3 spans 11 amino acids. Trimming took off 3 bases at V and 4 bases at J, with 7 bases between the two ends. Germline V gives CDR1 DFQATT, CDR2 SNEGSKA (reference sequence). The CDR3: CSARESYEQYF. Here the CDR3 DNA reads TGCAGTGCTAGGGAGTCGTACGAGCAGTACTTC.

This clone has a handful of counts. The chain links TRBV6-5 to TRBJ1-6; D is unresolved. Trimming stripped 8 bases from V and 7 bases from J, with 15 bases between. Looked up from germline, CDR1 is MNHEY and CDR2 is SVGAGI. This CDR3 spans 14 amino acids. CDR3 sequence reads: CASATVIQNSPLHF. The CDR3 DNA follows: TGTGCCAGCGCAACAGTGATCCAGAATTCACCCCTCCACTTT.

The chain joins TRBV10-3 to TRBJ2-2; D not certain. V was shortened by 3 bases and J by 1 base, with 6 bases between the two germline ends. Per the germline V gene, CDR1 is ENHRY and CDR2 is SYGVKD. This CDR3 region has 14 residues. CDR3: CAISENRNTGELFF. The DNA of the CDR3 is TGTGCCATCAGTGAAAACAGGAACACCGGGGAGCTGTTTTTT.

The chain links TRBV12-3 or TRBV12-4 to TRBJ1-5; no clear D gene. This CDR3 region has 13 residues. V lost 6 bases and J lost 0, with 6 bases in between. CDR3 nucleotides: TGTGCCAGCAGGTTTAATAGCAATCAGCCCCAGCATTTT. Translating it yields CASRFNSNQPQHF.

DNA of the CDR3: TGCGCCAGCAGCTTATCGGCAGGGGGCAAGGTTAATTCACCCCTCCACTTT. This codes for CASSLSAGGKVNSPLHF. V usage is TRBV5-1 and J usage is TRBJ1-6, with TRBD1 matching over 8 bases. The CDR3 consists of 17 residues. V shed 2 bases and J 6 bases; nucleotides not matched to a gene: 10. The germline CDR1 and CDR2 sequences are SGHRS and YFSETQ.

This chain joins TRBV5-1 and TRBJ2-6; D remains unclear. CDR1 SGHRS and CDR2 YFSETQ come from the germline V gene. With 4 bases removed from V and 0 bases from J, the gap between germline ends came to 8 bases. The CDR3 loop spans 15 amino acids. CDR3 region: CASSQTVSGANVLTF. The CDR3 bases are TGCGCCAGCAGCCAAACAGTCTCTGGGGCCAACGTCCTGACTTTC.

This clone was found a few times. The CDR3 is CASSDQGDSPLHF. The CDR3, as DNA: TGTGCCAGTAGTGATCAGGGGGATTCACCCCTCCACTTT. The J gene is TRBJ1-6, the V gene TRBV19; the match to TRBD1 covers 7 bases. V lost 5 bases and J lost 8; bases outside the gene matches: 3. This CDR3 region has 13 residues. The germline V gene encodes CDR1 LNHDA and CDR2 SQIVND (reference sequence).

A single count supports this clone. J is TRBJ1-2 and V is TRBV5-6, with TRBD1 matching 12 bases. Germline V gives CDR1 SGHDT, CDR2 YYEEEE. V was pared by 5 bases and J by 5 bases, with 4 bases of the junction left unmatched. This CDR3 spans 14 amino acids. CDR3 amino acids: CASRGTGGAYGYTF. The CDR3 bases are TGTGCCAGCAGGGGGACAGGGGGCGCTTATGGCTACACCTTC.

This clone showed up just once. The chain is built from TRBV14 and TRBJ2-1; weak D call: TRBD1 (6 bases). CDR1 is SGHDN and CDR2 is FVKESK in the germline V gene. CDR3 length: 13 residues. V was pared by 4 bases and J by 10 bases, with 14 bases between. The CDR3 region is CASSPRQVGEQFF. The CDR3 DNA is TGTGCCAGCAGCCCACGACAGGTGGGCGAGCAGTTCTTC.

The chain is built from TRBV4-3 and TRBJ1-1; tentatively, D is TRBD1 (6 bases). CDR3 size: 13 residues. Trimming took 1 base from V and 5 from J, leaving 8 bases between them. Per the germline V gene, CDR1 is LGHNA and CDR2 is YSLEER. The DNA for the CDR3 is TGCGCCAGCAGCCAAGTGAGGGGGACTGAAGCTTTCTTT. As protein: CASSQVRGTEAFF.

Comments on this clone: Other DNA sequences in this sample translate to the same CDR3. The chain joins TRBV12-3 or TRBV12-4 to TRBJ1-2; a possible D gene is TRBD1 (6 bases). With 4 bases removed from V and 5 bases from J, the gap between germline ends came to 8 bases. The CDR3 sequence is 12 residues long. CDR3 protein: CASSSTGYGYTF. The CDR3 DNA sequence: TGTGCCAGCAGTTCTACAGGGTATGGCTACACCTTC.

The chain employs TRBV6-1 and TRBJ1-1, with D possibly being TRBD1 (6 bases). The CDR3 has 12 amino acids. Per germline, CDR1 MNHNS and CDR2 SASEGT. V was pared by 2 bases and J by 8 bases, with 9 bases between. DNA for the CDR3: TGTGCCAGCAGTGAACCAGGGGCCGAAGCTTTCTTT. Amino acids: CASSEPGAEAFF.